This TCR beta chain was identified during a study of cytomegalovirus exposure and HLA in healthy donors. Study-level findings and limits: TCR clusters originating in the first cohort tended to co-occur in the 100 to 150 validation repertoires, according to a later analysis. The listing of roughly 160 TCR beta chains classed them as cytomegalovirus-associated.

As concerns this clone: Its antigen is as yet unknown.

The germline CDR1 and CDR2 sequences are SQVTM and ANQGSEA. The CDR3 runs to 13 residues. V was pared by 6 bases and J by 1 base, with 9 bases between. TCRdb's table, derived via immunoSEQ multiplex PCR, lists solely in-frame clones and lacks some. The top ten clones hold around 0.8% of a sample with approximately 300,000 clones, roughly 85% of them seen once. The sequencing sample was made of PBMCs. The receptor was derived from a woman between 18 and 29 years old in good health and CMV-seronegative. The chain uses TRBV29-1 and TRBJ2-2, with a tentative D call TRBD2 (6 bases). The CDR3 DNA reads TGCAGCGTCGGGACTCTGAACACCGGGGAGCTGTTTTTT. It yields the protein CSVGTLNTGELFF.